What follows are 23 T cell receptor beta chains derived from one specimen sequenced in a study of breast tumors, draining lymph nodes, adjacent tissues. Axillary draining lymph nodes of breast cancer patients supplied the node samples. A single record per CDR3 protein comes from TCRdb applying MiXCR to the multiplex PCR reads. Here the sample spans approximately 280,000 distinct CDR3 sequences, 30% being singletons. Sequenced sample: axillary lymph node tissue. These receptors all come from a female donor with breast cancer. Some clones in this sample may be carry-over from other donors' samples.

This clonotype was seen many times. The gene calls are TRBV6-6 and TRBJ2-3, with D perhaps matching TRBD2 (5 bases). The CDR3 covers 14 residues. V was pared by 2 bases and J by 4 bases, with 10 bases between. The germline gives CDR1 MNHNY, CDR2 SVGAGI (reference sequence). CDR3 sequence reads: CASSYAPAADTQYF. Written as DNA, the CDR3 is TGTGCCAGCAGTTACGCCCCAGCGGCAGATACGCAGTATTTT.

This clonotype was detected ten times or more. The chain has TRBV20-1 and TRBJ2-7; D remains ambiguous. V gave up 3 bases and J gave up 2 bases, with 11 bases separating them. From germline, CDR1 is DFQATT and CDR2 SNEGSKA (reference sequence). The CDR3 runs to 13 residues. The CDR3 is CSASRPATYEQYF. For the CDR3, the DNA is TGCAGTGCTAGTCGTCCTGCGACCTACGAGCAGTACTTC.

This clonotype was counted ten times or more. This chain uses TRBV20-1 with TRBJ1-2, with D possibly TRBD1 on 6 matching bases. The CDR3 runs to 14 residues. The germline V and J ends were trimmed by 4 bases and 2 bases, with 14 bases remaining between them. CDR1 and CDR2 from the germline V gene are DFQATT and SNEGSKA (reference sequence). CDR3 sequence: CSAKNRDLNYGYTF. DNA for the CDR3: TGCAGTGCTAAAAACAGGGACCTCAACTATGGCTACACCTTC.

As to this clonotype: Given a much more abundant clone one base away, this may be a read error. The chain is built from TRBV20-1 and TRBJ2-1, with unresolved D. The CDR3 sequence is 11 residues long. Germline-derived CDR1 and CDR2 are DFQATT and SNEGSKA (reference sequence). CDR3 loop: CGAGSYNEQFF. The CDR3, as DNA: TGCGGTGCTGGCTCCTACAATGAGCAGTTCTTC.

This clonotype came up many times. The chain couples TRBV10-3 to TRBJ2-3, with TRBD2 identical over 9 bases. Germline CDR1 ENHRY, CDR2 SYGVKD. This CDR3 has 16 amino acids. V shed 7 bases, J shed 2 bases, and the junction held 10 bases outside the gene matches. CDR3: CAIKVGSSGDTDTQYF. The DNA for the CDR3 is TGTGCCATCAAAGTCGGGTCTAGCGGGGACACAGATACGCAGTATTTT.

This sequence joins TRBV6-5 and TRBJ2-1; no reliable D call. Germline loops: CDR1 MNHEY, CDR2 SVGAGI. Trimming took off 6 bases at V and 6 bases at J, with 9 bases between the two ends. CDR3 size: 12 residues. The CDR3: CASRHSSNEQFF. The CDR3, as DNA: TGTGCCAGCAGACACTCTTCCAATGAGCAGTTCTTC.

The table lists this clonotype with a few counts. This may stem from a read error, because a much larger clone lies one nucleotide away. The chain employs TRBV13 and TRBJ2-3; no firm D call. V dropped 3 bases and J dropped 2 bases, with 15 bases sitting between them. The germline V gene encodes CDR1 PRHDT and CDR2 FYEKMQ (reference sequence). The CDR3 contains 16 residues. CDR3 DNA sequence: TGTGCCAGCAGCTTGCCCCGAGCTTTTGACACAGATACGCAGTATTTT. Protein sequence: CASSLPRAFDTDTQYF. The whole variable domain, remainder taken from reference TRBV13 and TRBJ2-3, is AAGVIQSPRHLIKEKRETATLKCYPIPRHDTVYWYQQGPGQDPQFLISFYEKMQSDKGSIPDRFSAQQFSDYHSELNMSSLELGDSALYFCASSLPRAFDTDTQYFGPGTRLTVL.

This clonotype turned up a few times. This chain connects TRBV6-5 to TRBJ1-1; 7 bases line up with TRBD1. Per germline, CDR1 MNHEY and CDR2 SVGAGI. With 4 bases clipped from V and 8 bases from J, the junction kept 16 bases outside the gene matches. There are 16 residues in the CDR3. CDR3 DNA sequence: TGTGCCAGCAGTTCATATCGCCACGGGACAGAGCGCGAAGCTTTCTTT. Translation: CASSSYRHGTEREAFF.

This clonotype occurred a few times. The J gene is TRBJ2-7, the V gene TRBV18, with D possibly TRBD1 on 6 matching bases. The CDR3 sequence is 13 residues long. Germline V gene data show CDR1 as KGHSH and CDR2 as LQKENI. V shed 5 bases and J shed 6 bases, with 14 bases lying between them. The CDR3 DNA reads TGTGCCAGCTCAAGGGCACAGGGTAGCGAGCAGTACTTC. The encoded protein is CASSRAQGSEQYF.

CDR3 loop: CASSLAGGGYNGVFF. The CDR3 DNA reads as TGCGCCAGCAGTCTAGCGGGAGGAGGCTACAATGGGGTGTTCTTC. The chain has TRBV23-1 and TRBJ2-1, with 10 positions matching TRBD2. Being an ORF, TRBV23-1 has a function that is uncertain. The V and J ends lost 4 bases and 15 bases, in that order; junction bases with no gene match: 15. CDR3 length equals 15 residues.

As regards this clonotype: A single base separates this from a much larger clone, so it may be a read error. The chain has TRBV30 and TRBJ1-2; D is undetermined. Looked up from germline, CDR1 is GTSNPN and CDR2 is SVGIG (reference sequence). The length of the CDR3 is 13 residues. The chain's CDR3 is CARSYLGNYGYTF. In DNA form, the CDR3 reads TGTGCCCGGAGTTACTTGGGTAACTATGGCTACACCTTC.

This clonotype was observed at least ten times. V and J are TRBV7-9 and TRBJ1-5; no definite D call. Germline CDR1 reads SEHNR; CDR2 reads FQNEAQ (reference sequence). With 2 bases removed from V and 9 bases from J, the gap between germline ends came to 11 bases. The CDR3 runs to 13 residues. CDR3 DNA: TGTGCCAGCAGCTTACAGGAGAGCCTGCCCCAGCATTTT. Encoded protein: CASSLQESLPQHF.

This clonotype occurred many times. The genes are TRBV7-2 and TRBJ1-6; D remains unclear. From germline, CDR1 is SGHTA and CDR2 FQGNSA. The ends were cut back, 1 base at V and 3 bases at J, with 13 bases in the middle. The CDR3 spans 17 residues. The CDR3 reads CASSLDPARHYNSPLHF. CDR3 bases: TGTGCCAGCAGCTTAGATCCCGCGAGACACTATAATTCACCCCTCCACTTT.

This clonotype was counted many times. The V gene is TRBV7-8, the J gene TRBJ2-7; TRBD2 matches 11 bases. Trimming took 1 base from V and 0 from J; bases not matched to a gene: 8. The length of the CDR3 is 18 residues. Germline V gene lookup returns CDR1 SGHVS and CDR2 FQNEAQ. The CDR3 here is CASSLGGSTSGSSYEQYF. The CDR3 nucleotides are TGTGCCAGCAGCTTAGGCGGTAGCACTAGCGGGAGCTCCTACGAGCAGTACTTC.

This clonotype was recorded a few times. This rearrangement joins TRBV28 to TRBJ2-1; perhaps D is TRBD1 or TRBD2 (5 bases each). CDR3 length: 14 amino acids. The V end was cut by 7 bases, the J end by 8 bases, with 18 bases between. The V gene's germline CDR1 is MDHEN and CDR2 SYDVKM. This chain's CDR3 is CASTKGTYRDEQFF. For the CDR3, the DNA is TGTGCCAGCACTAAAGGGACGTATCGGGATGAGCAGTTCTTC.

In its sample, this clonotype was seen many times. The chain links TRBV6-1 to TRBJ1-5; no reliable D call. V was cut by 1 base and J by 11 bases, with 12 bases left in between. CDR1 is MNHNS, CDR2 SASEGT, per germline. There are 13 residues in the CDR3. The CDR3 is CASSEVPGIAQHF. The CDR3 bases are TGTGCCAGCAGTGAAGTCCCCGGCATAGCCCAGCATTTT.

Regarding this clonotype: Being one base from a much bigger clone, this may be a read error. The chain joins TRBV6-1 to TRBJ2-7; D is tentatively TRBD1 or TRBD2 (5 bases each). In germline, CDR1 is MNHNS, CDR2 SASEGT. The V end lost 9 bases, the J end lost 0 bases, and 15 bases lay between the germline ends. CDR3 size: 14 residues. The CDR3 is CARGRDLRSYEQYF. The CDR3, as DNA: TGTGCCAGGGGTAGGGACCTCCGCTCCTACGAGCAGTACTTC.

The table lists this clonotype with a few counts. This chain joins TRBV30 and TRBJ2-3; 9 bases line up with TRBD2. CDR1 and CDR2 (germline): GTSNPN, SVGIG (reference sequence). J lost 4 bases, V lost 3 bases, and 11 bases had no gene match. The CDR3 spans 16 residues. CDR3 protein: CAWRIGRGGVPDTQYF. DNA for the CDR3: TGTGCCTGGAGAATTGGCCGCGGGGGGGTGCCAGATACGCAGTATTTT.

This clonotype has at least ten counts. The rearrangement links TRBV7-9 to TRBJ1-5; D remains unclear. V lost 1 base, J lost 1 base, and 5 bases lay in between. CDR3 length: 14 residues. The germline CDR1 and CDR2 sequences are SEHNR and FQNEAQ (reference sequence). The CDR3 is CASSLERSNQPQHF. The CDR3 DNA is TGTGCCAGCAGCTTAGAGAGGAGCAATCAGCCCCAGCATTTT.

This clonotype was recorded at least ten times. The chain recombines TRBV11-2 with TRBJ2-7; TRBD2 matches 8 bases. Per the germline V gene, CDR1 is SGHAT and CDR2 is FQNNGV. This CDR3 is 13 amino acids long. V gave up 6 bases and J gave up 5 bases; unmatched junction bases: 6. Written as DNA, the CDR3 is TGTGCCAGCAGAACTAGCGGTACTCACGAGCAGTACTTC. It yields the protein CASRTSGTHEQYF.

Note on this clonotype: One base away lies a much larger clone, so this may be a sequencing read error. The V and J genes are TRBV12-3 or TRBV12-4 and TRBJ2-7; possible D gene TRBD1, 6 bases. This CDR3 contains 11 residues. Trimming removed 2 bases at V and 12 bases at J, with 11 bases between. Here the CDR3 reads CASSLHRATYF. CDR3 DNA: TGTGCCAGCAGTTTACACAGGGCCACGTACTTC.

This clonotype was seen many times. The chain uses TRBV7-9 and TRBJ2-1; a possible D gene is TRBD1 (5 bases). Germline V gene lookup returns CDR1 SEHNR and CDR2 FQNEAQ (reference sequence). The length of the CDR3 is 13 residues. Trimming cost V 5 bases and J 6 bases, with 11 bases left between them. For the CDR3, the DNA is TGTGCCAGCAGCCCCTTGGGGCTCAATGAGCAGTTCTTC. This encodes CASSPLGLNEQFF.

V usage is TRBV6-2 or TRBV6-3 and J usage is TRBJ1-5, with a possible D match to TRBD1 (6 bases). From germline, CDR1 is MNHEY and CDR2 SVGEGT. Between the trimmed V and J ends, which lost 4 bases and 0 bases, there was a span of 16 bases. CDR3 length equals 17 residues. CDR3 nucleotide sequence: TGTGCCAGCAGTTTCTTCAGGAAAGGGGGTAGCAATCAGCCCCAGCATTTT. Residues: CASSFFRKGGSNQPQHF.